This is a list of T cell receptor beta chains from one sample in a study of cytomegalovirus exposure and HLA in healthy donors. TCRdb keeps only in-frame clones here, not all; method: immunoSEQ multiplex PCR. Here the sample spans 50,000 or so clones, 77% being singletons. The sequenced sample consisted of PBMCs. All receptors derive from a middle-aged woman in good health and CMV-seropositive. The CDR3 runs from the conserved cysteine through the conserved F or W. The D gene is left open where the match is weak. Expanded clones get a size class; other rows say once, few or many, or leave the size out.

NA,TRBJ2-1,TRBV11-2,15,NA,TGTGCCAGCAGCTTACGCCAGGGCTCCTACAATGAGCAGTTCTTC,CASSLRQGSYNEQFF
TRBD1,TRBJ2-7,TRBV7-9,17,NA,TGTGCCAGCAGCCTAGATTGGGGTAGGCGGACAGGCTACGAGCAGTACTTC,CASSLDWGRRTGYEQYF
NA,TRBJ1-6,TRBV10-3,13,few,TGTGCCATCCGGACAGTTCAGAATTCACCCCTCCACTTT,CAIRTVQNSPLHF
NA,TRBJ1-6,TRBV2,16,NA,TGTGCCAGCAGTAACAGACAGCCAGACTATAATTCACCCCTCCACTTT,CASSNRQPDYNSPLHF
TRBD2,TRBJ2-5,TRBV6-4,15,NA,TGTGCCAGCAGTGACACCGGGGGGGGTACAGAGACCCAGTACTTC,CASSDTGGGTETQYF
TRBD2,TRBJ2-5,TRBV4-2,17,NA,TGTGCCAGCAGCCAAGATGGGCTAGCGGGGGGAGGGGAGACCCAGTACTTC,CASSQDGLAGGGETQYF
NA,TRBJ1-1,TRBV19,13,NA,TGTGCCAGTAGTATCGTCGTGAACACTGAAGCTTTCTTT,CASSIVVNTEAFF
TRBD2,TRBJ2-4,TRBV29-1,14,NA,TGCAGCGTTTCTTCTGTGGGGGGGAAAAACATTCAGTACTTC,CSVSSVGGKNIQYF
NA,TRBJ1-1,TRBV7-9,12,NA,TGTGCCAGCAGCTGGGAGTACACTGAAGCTTTCTTT,CASSWEYTEAFF
NA,TRBJ1-1,TRBV7-8,14,NA,TGTGCCAGCAGCGACACCCAGGGGTTAGGAAAAGCTTTCTTT,CASSDTQGLGKAFF
TRBD2,TRBJ2-7,TRBV7-2,16,once,TGTGCCAGCAGGCTAGCGGGGGGGGCTTCTTCCTACGAGCAGTACTTC,CASRLAGGASSYEQYF
TRBD1,TRBJ2-7,TRBV28,15,NA,TGTGCCAGCAGAAGACAGGGGTCGACCCCTTACGAGCAGTACTTC,CASRRQGSTPYEQYF
NA,TRBJ1-2,TRBV7-2,17,few,TGTGCCAGCAGCTTAGGGGGCCGATCAGGGGTTAACTATGGCTACACCTTC,CASSLGGRSGVNYGYTF
NA,TRBJ2-7,TRBV6-5,13,NA,TGTGCCAGCAGGCAGGGACAACTCTACGAGCAGTACTTC,CASRQGQLYEQYF
TRBD2,TRBJ2-3,TRBV6-4,15,NA,TGTGCCAGTAGTGACTCGACTAGCGGGGGGGATACGCAGTATTTT,CASSDSTSGGDTQYF
NA,TRBJ2-3,TRBV7-8,16,NA,TGTGCCAGCAGCTTAGTAGGCGGGGCCGTCCCAGATACGCAGTATTTT,CASSLVGGAVPDTQYF
TRBD1,TRBJ2-7,TRBV30,14,few,TGTGCCTGGAGCGGGACAGAATCTTTCTACGAGCAGTACTTC,CAWSGTESFYEQYF
NA,TRBJ2-1,TRBV2,15,NA,TGTGCCAGCGGATACAGACAACCTCACTACAATGAGCAGTTCTTC,CASGYRQPHYNEQFF
NA,TRBJ1-2,TRBV6-5,15,NA,TGTGCCAGCAGTTACCTCGGGACGGGGGGATATGGCTACACCTTC,CASSYLGTGGYGYTF
NA,TRBJ1-5,TRBV6-1,12,NA,TGTGCCAGTACAGAGACCCTTGGGCCCCAGCATTTT,CASTETLGPQHF
NA,TRBJ1-6,TRBV2,14,NA,TGTGCCAGCAGTGACGGCTCCTATAATTCACCCCTCCACTTT,CASSDGSYNSPLHF
NA,TRBJ2-1,TRBV5-1,11,NA,TGCGCCAGCAGGGAGTCCAATGAGCAGTTCTTC,CASRESNEQFF
NA,TRBJ1-4,TRBV7-6,11,NA,TGTGCCAGCAGCTCCGGGGAAAAACTGTTTTTT,CASSSGEKLFF
NA,TRBJ1-5,TRBV19,16,NA,TGTGCCAGTAGTATAGAACCTACAGGGCTCAATCAGCCCCAGCATTTT,CASSIEPTGLNQPQHF
NA,TRBJ1-5,TRBV2,14,NA,TGTGCCAGCAGTGAAAGGGGCAGAAATCAGCCCCAGCATTTT,CASSERGRNQPQHF
NA,TRBJ1-4,TRBV2,16,few,TGTGCCAGCAAATTGTCTCGGGGGACCTCTAATGAAAAACTGTTTTTT,CASKLSRGTSNEKLFF
TRBD2,TRBJ2-3,TRBV7-2,16,NA,TGTGCCAGCAGCTTAGCCGCTAGCGGGGGCACAGATACGCAGTATTTT,CASSLAASGGTDTQYF
TRBD1,TRBJ1-3,TRBV4-2,17,NA,TGTGCCAGCAGCCAAGAGAGGACAGGCCCCTCTGGAAACACCATATATTTT,CASSQERTGPSGNTIYF
NA,TRBJ2-3,TRBV5-4,19,NA,TGTGCCAGCAGCTTGGCCCTGGGCGGGGGCCCAATTAGCACAGATACGCAGTATTTT,CASSLALGGGPISTDTQYF
NA,TRBJ2-3,TRBV30,11,NA,TGTGCCTCGACCGGGGAAGATACGCAGTATTTT,CASTGEDTQYF
TRBD1,TRBJ1-1,TRBV6-5,15,few,TGTGCCAGCAGCCCTCGGACAGGAAGGAACACTGAAGCTTTCTTT,CASSPRTGRNTEAFF
NA,TRBJ2-7,TRBV7-5,10,NA,TGTGTCAGAGCTGGGGGGGAGCAGTACTTC,CVRAGGEQYF
TRBD1,TRBJ1-1,TRBV2,14,NA,TGTGCCAGCATCAAGGACAGGGGGGACACTGAAGCTTTCTTT,CASIKDRGDTEAFF
NA,TRBJ2-7,TRBV9,15,NA,TGTGCCAGCAGCGTAGAGGGGCATACCGGCTACGAGCAGTACTTC,CASSVEGHTGYEQYF
NA,TRBJ2-3,TRBV11-3,15,NA,TGTGCCAGCAGCCACTATCAGGGGGGCGAAGATACGCAGTATTTT,CASSHYQGGEDTQYF
NA,TRBJ1-2,TRBV7-2,12,NA,TGTGCCAGCAGCTCGACAGATTATGGCTACACCTTC,CASSSTDYGYTF
TRBD2,TRBJ2-1,TRBV19,14,NA,TGTGCCAGTAGTATAGGTAGCGGGGGTGATGAGCAGTTCTTC,CASSIGSGGDEQFF
TRBD1,TRBJ2-5,TRBV7-6,14,NA,TGTGCCAGCAGTAGCCCGGGACAGCAAGAGACCCAGTACTTC,CASSSPGQQETQYF
TRBD1,TRBJ2-7,TRBV7-3,12,NA,TGTGCCACTGGACAGGGAGTTGGGGAGCAGTACTTC,CATGQGVGEQYF
TRBD1,TRBJ2-7,TRBV29-1,13,NA,TGCAGCGCCGGGGAACAGGGGGGTTACGAGCAGTACTTC,CSAGEQGGYEQYF
TRBD1,TRBJ1-6,TRBV28,14,NA,TGTGCCAGCAGTTTAAATATTGGGACAGGGGCCCTCCACTTT,CASSLNIGTGALHF
NA,TRBJ1-1,TRBV7-3,13,NA,TGTGCCAGCAGCTCCGGGTCGGCCACTGAAGCTTTCTTT,CASSSGSATEAFF
TRBD1,TRBJ2-3,TRBV5-1,12,NA,TGCGCCAGTGGACAGGGCGAAGATACGCAGTATTTT,CASGQGEDTQYF
TRBD2,TRBJ2-3,TRBV5-1,16,NA,TGCGCCAGCAGCTTAGTAGCGGGGGGGAGCACAGATACGCAGTATTTT,CASSLVAGGSTDTQYF
TRBD1,TRBJ1-1,TRBV28,15,once,TGTGCCAGCAGTTTAGACAGGGAGTATCACACTGAAGCTTTCTTT,CASSLDREYHTEAFF